This T cell receptor beta chain is drawn from a study of human T cells and chemical hapten exposure. The time point here: healthy volunteer bleed at 6 weeks. The starting material, unfractionated whole blood, was used for total RNA extraction. General study results and limits: TCRs at a frequency above 1 in 1000 stayed unchanged with DPC sensitization.

Individual cDNA molecules each carried unique molecular identifiers attached by the library. In the original processing: Samples ranged from about 23,224 to 690,600 TCRs, with a median of approximately 91,000. MiXCR was run by TCRdb on the RACE reads, yielding one entry per CDR3 protein. The V and J calls were determined by TCRdb, not by the authors. The sample lists under 50,000 distinct CDR3 sequences; around 4% were seen once. Germline V gene lookup returns CDR1 WSHSY and CDR2 SAAADI. The CDR3 runs 15 residues. The V segment lost 2 bases and the J segment 1 base; nucleotides outside the gene matches: 3. This clonotype has only a few counts. No antigen is known for it.

The TCR sequence derives from a human donor in good health. Some clones in this sample may be carry-over from other donors' samples. The J gene is TRBJ2-3, the V gene TRBV10-2; TRBD2 matches 7 bases. Sequencing was performed on whole blood. The CDR3 sequence: CASSEGAGGTDTQYF. The CDR3 coding sequence is TGCGCCAGCAGTGAGGGGGCGGGGGGCACAGATACGCAGTATTTT.